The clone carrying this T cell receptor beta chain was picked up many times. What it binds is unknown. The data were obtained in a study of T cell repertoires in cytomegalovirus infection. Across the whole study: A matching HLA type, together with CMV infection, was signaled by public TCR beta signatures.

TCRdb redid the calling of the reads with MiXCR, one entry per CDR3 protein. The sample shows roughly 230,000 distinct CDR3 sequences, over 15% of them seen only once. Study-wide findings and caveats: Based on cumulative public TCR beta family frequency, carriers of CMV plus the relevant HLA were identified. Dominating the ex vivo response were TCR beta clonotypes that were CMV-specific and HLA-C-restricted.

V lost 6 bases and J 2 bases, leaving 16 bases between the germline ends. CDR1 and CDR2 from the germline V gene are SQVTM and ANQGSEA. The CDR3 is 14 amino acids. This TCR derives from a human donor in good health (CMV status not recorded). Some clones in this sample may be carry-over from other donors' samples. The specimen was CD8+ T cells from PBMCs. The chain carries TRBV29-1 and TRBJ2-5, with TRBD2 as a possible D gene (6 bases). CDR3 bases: TGCAGCGTCTGGTTGGGAGGCGGGCAAGAGACCCAGTACTTC. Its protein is CSVWLGGGQETQYF. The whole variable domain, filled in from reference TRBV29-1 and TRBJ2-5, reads SAVISQKPSRDICQRGTSLTIQCQVDSQVTMMFWYRQQPGQSLTLIATANQGSEATYESGFVIDKFPISRPNLTFSTLTVSNMSPEDSSIYLCSVWLGGGQETQYFGPGTRLLVL.